This T cell receptor (beta chain) originates from a study of TIL therapy for anti-PD-1-resistant metastatic lung cancer. At the level of the study: Median tumor PD-L1 proportion score was approximately 6.3%. Notes on the study in general: Many TIL product clones were absent from baseline tumor, suggesting clonal contraction. The cohort had more treatment-naive, never-smoker and oncogene-addicted patients than typical.

With V trimmed by 4 bases and J by 1 base, 2 bases remained unmatched. There are 14 residues in the CDR3. Germline CDR1 and CDR2: SGHVS and FQNEAQ. The sample's time point: pre-treatment sample, taken before nivolumab and TIL therapy. Tumor tissue came from excised metastases, mostly pleural nodules or supraclavicular lymph nodes. Progressing patients received lymphodepletion, expanded TIL infusion and IL-2. The table lists this clone with a few counts. What it binds is unknown. The immunoSEQ assay was v3. Using immunoSEQ multiplex PCR, the repertoire was profiled, and TCRdb retains in-frame clones only, with some absent. The sample consists of roughly 10,000 clones, 56% of them appearing once.

The receptor comes from a person aged 25-80 years with non-small cell lung cancer. Sequencing was performed on tumor tissue, taken at baseline. This chain joins TRBV7-8 and TRBJ1-1; 8 nucleotides agree with TRBD1. The CDR3 DNA sequence: TGTGCCAGCAGCTCTGGACAGGGGAACACTGAAGCTTTCTTT. Translated: CASSSGQGNTEAFF.